The 8 T cell receptor beta chains reported below all come from one sample, sequenced in a study of identical twins. One entry per CDR3 protein results from TCRdb running MiXCR on the 5' RACE reads. The sample holds roughly 1,500,000 distinct CDR3 sequences, about 30% seen once. The specimen sequenced was cord blood. The receptors derive from a newborn girl in good health.

This clonotype was picked up a small number of times. The chain has TRBV7-9 and TRBJ2-3; 7 bases fit TRBD2. The CDR3 spans 13 residues. Germline V gene data show CDR1 as SEHNR and CDR2 as FQNEAQ (reference sequence). Germline trimming cut 8 bases from V and 2 bases from J; bases unmatched to any gene: 4. The CDR3 DNA sequence: TGTGCCAGCTGCAGCGGGGCCACAGATACGCAGTATTTT. It specifies CASCSGATDTQYF.

Note on this clonotype: This clone may be a read error of a much larger clone one base away. The chain links TRBV5-1 to TRBJ2-1; D is ambiguous. The CDR3 runs to 14 residues. Germline CDR1 and CDR2: SGHRS and YFSETQ. CDR3 region: CANSLEKDYNEQFF. The DNA for the CDR3 is TGCGCCAACAGCTTGGAGAAGGATTACAATGAGCAGTTCTTC.

A few counts support this clonotype. The chain is built from TRBV6-5 and TRBJ2-7; weak D call: TRBD1 (5 bases). The CDR3 loop spans 19 amino acids. Trimming took 0 bases from V and 0 from J, leaving 21 bases between them. Germline assignment: CDR1 MNHEY and CDR2 SVGAGI. DNA for the CDR3: TGTGCCAGCAGTTACTCGGGGTCAGAACAGGATCGCCACTCCTACGAGCAGTACTTC. Translating it yields CASSYSGSEQDRHSYEQYF.

The genes are TRBV15 and TRBJ2-7, with D unclear. The last part of the DNA fits TRBJ2-5 better; the J call may be wrong. There are 14 residues in the CDR3. Germline values: CDR1 LNHNV, CDR2 YYDKDF (reference sequence). CDR3 sequence reads: CATSREYSEETQYF. In DNA, the CDR3 is TGTGCCACCAGCAGAGAATACAGCGAAGAGACCCAGTACTTC.

The chain joins TRBV4-2 to TRBJ1-6, with TRBD1 matching 8 bases. V lost 2 bases to trimming and J lost 5 bases; unmatched junction nucleotides: 5. This CDR3 has 16 residues. Looked up from germline, CDR1 is LGHNA and CDR2 is YNFKEQ. CDR3 loop: CASSQWAGGNNSPLHF. CDR3 bases: TGTGCCAGCAGCCAATGGGCAGGGGGCAATAATTCACCCCTCCACTTT.

This chain uses TRBV27 with TRBJ1-1; D is ambiguous. V lost 5 bases to trimming and J lost 8 bases, with 12 bases between them. CDR3 length: 12 amino acids. Germline V gives CDR1 MNHEY, CDR2 SMNVEV (reference sequence). DNA of the CDR3: TGTGCCAGCAGTCGGCGGCGTTGGGAAGCTTTCTTT. Its protein product is CASSRRRWEAFF.

The rearrangement uses TRBV12-3 or TRBV12-4 and TRBJ2-5, with TRBD2 identical over 7 bases. V gave up 5 bases and J gave up 5 bases; unmatched junction bases: 5. The CDR3 is 13 amino acids. CDR3 loop: CASSPMGGETQYF. The CDR3 nucleotides read TGTGCCAGCAGTCCTATGGGAGGGGAGACCCAGTACTTC.

This chain joins TRBV20-1 and TRBJ2-5; no clear D. Germline V lookup: CDR1 DFQATT, CDR2 SNEGSKA (reference sequence). CDR3 length: 12 residues. The V and J ends lost 0 bases and 11 bases respectively, with 13 bases between them. This CDR3 reads CSARDLANEQYF. In nucleotides, the CDR3 is TGCAGTGCTAGAGATCTCGCCAATGAGCAGTACTTC.